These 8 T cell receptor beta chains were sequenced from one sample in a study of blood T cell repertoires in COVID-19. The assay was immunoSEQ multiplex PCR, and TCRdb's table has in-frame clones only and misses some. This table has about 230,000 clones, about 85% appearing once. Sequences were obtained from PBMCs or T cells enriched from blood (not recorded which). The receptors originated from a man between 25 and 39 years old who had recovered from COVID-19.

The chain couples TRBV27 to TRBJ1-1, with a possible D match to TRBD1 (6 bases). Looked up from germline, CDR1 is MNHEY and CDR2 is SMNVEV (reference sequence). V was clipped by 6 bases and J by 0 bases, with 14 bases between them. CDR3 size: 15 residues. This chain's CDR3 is CASSRGGELNTEAFF. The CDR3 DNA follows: TGTGCCAGCAGCCGAGGGGGAGAACTGAACACTGAAGCTTTCTTT.

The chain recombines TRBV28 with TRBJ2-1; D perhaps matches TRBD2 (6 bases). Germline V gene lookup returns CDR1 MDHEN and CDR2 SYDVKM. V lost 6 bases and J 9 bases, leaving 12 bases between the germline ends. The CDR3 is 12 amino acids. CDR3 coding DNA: TGTGCCAGCAGCACCTTGGGGGGTGAGCAGTTCTTC. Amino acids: CASSTLGGEQFF.

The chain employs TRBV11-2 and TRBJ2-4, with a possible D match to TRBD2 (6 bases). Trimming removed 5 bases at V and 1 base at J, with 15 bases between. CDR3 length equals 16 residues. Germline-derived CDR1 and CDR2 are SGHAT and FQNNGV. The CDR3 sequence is CASSPRAGGAKNIQYF. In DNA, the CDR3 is TGTGCCAGCAGCCCACGGGCTGGGGGGGCCAAAAACATTCAGTACTTC.

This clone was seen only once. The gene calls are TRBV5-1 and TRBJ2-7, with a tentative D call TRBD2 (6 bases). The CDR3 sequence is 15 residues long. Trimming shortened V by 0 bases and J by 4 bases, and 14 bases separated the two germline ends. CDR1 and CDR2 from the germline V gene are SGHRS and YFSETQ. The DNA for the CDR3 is TGCGCCAGCAGCTTGGTACGGGAGATCGGGTACGAGCAGTACTTC. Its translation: CASSLVREIGYEQYF.

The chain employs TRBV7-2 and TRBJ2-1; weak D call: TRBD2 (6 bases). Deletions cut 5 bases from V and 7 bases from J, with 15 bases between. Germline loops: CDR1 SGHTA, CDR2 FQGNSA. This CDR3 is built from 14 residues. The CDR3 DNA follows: TGTGCCAGCAGCAACCGCTGGGCGGGGAATGAGCAGTTCTTC. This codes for CASSNRWAGNEQFF.

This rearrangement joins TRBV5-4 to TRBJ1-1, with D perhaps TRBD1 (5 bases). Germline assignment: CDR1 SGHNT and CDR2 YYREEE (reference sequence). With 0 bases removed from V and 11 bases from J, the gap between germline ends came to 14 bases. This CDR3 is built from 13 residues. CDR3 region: CASSLGGRSMAFF. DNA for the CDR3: TGTGCCAGCAGCTTGGGGGGCAGGAGTATGGCTTTCTTT.

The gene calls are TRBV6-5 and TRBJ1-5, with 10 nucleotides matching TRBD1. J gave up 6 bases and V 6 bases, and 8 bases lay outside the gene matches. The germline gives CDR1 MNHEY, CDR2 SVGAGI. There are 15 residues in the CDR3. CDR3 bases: TGTGCCAGCAGGAAGACAGGGGGCGCGGCTCAGCCCCAGCATTTT. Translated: CASRKTGGAAQPQHF.

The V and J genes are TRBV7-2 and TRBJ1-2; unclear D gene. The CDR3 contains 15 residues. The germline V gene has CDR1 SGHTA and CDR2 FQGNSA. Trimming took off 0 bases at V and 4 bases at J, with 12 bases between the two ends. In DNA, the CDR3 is TGTGCCAGCAGCTTAGCGCCCCAGAGCGGCTATGGCTACACCTTC. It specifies CASSLAPQSGYGYTF.